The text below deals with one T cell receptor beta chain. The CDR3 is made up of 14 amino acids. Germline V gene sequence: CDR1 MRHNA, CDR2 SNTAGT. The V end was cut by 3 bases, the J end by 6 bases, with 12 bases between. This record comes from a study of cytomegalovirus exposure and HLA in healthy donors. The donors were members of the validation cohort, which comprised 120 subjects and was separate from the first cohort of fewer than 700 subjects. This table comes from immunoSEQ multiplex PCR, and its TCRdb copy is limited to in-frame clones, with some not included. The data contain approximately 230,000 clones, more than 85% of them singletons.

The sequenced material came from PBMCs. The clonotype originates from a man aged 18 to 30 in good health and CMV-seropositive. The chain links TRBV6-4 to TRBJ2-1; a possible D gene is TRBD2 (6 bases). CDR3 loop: CASSEASERNEQFF. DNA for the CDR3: TGTGCCAGCAGTGAGGCTAGCGAGCGCAATGAGCAGTTCTTC.